The 5 T cell receptor beta chains below come from one sample, sequenced in a study of blood T cell repertoires in COVID-19. The protocol was immunoSEQ multiplex PCR, while the TCRdb copy is restricted to in-frame clones and leaves out a portion. The sample holds 140,000 or so clones, 70% to 85% seen once. Sequencing was done on a sample of PBMCs or T cells enriched from blood (not recorded which). The source of these receptors is a man aged 50-60 years who had recovered from COVID-19.

The genes are TRBV12-3 or TRBV12-4 and TRBJ1-2; D perhaps matches TRBD1 (5 bases). The ends were cut back, 6 bases at V and 5 bases at J, with 13 bases in the middle. This CDR3 is 13 amino acids long. The CDR3: CASSPDRKYGYTF. The CDR3 nucleotides read TGTGCCAGCAGCCCTGACAGAAAGTATGGCTACACCTTC.

The rearrangement uses TRBV9 and TRBJ2-7; 10 nucleotides agree with TRBD2. This CDR3 has 16 amino acids. V lost 3 bases, J lost 3 bases, and 9 bases stayed unmatched. In germline, CDR1 is SGDLS, CDR2 YYNGEE. The CDR3 region has the DNA TGTGCCAGCAGCGGACTAGCGGGCGGGGGTGGCTACGAGCAGTACTTC. Translated, it gives CASSGLAGGGGYEQYF.

The gene calls are TRBV24-1 and TRBJ1-5; 7 nucleotides align to TRBD1. The germline CDR1 and CDR2 sequences are KGHDR and SFDVKD. The CDR3 runs 14 residues. V shed 6 bases and J 2 bases; nucleotides not matched to a gene: 3. The CDR3 sequence: CATSQTGGNQPQHF. As DNA, the CDR3 is TGTGCCACCAGTCAAACAGGGGGCAATCAGCCCCAGCATTTT.

V is TRBV12-5 and J is TRBJ1-1; D possibly corresponds to TRBD1 (6 bases). The CDR3 covers 15 residues. Germline values: CDR1 LGHNT, CDR2 FRNRAP. V was shortened by 7 bases and J by 2 bases, with 17 bases between the two germline ends. CDR3: CASAPQGRGNTEAFF. The CDR3, as DNA: TGTGCTAGTGCCCCACAGGGACGAGGCAACACTGAAGCTTTCTTT.

V is TRBV6-2 or TRBV6-3 and J is TRBJ1-5; the D is unclear. V was trimmed by 3 bases and J by 1 base, leaving 16 bases between them. Germline assignment: CDR1 MNHEY and CDR2 SVGEGT. CDR3 size: 17 residues. CDR3: CASSYEFRDMSNQPQHF. CDR3 DNA sequence: TGTGCCAGCAGTTATGAATTCCGTGACATGAGCAATCAGCCCCAGCATTTT.